The 2 T cell receptor beta chains given below trace back to one sample, sequenced in a study of T cell changes during pregnancy in multiple sclerosis. The assay was immunoSEQ multiplex PCR, and TCRdb's table has in-frame clones only and misses some. The sample has around 60,000 clones; roughly 87% are singletons. The material was peripheral blood, obtained in the first trimester of pregnancy. All receptors derive from a female donor with multiple sclerosis, enrolled in a pregnancy study.

The CDR3 DNA reads as TGCGCCAGCAGCCAGGGGTCTAGCGGGACAAGCTACGAGCAGTACTTC. Protein product: CASSQGSSGTSYEQYF. J is TRBJ2-7 and V is TRBV4-1, with 9 positions matching TRBD2. Germline V gene sequence: CDR1 MGHRA, CDR2 YSYEKL. V shed 3 bases, J shed 3 bases, and the junction held 9 bases outside the gene matches. The CDR3 length is 16 residues.

The V gene is TRBV5-4, the J gene TRBJ1-1, with TRBD1 identical over 11 bases. Germline assignment: CDR1 SGHNT and CDR2 YYREEE (reference sequence). V lost 7 bases, J lost 4 bases, and 9 bases stayed unmatched. The CDR3 extends over 15 amino acids. The CDR3 DNA is TGTGCCAGCCGGGGACAGGGGGATGGGGGCACTGAAGCTTTCTTT. Its protein is CASRGQGDGGTEAFF. The full variable domain, its missing parts supplied by reference TRBV5-4 and TRBJ1-1, is ETGVTQSPTHLIKTRGQQVTLRCSSQSGHNTVSWYQQALGQGPQFIFQYYREEENGRGNFPPRFSGLQFPNYSSELNVNALELDDSALYLCASRGQGDGGTEAFFGQGTRLTVV.